This T cell receptor (beta chain) is drawn from a study of shared clonotypes between healthy human individuals. Original processing methods: From ImmunoSEQ came sequences covering only the junction and carrying no quality scores, so filtering differed. The table came from immunoSEQ multiplex PCR; TCRdb's copy has only in-frame clones and leaves some out. The DNA gave D and trimming, while V, J and clone size come from that table. This table has over 1.4 million clones, around 95% appearing once. Findings of the study overall: Clonotypes which were not shared had lower generation probabilities than clonotypes that all four donors shared.

Note on this clone: Its antigen is currently unknown.

This CDR3 has 17 amino acids. V was pared by 4 bases and J by 3 bases, with 23 bases between. Per germline, CDR1 SGHNT and CDR2 YYREEE (reference sequence). The clonotype was recovered from a man in his thirties or forties in good health. Source material: naive CD4+ T cells sorted from blood. Stated subset: CD45RA+ positively selected. This chain connects TRBV5-4 to TRBJ2-7; TRBD2 might be the D (5 bases). The CDR3 sequence: CASSRVLGNINYYEQYF. The CDR3 bases are TGTGCCAGCAGCAGAGTACTCGGGAACATTAACTACTACGAGCAGTACTTC.